Presented here are 28 T cell receptor beta chains from one specimen sequenced in a study of shared clonotypes between healthy human individuals. Sequenced by immunoSEQ multiplex PCR; TCRdb stores in-frame clones only, minus some. This sample carries under 200,000 clones, around 93% of them seen once, and the ten largest clones take around 0.067%. The sample taken for sequencing was naive CD4+ T cells sorted from blood. As for subset: CD45RA+ positively selected. The origin of the receptors is a young woman in good health.

This chain links TRBV28 with TRBJ1-6, with TRBD1 matching 7 bases. The CDR3 contains 16 residues. CDR1 is MDHEN and CDR2 is SYDVKM in the germline V gene. Trimming at V came to 2 bases and at J to 5 bases, leaving 6 bases not matched to a gene. CDR3 loop: CASSLGWDRNNSPLHF. The CDR3 DNA reads as TGTGCCAGCAGTTTAGGTTGGGACAGAAATAATTCACCCCTCCACTTT.

The chain combines TRBV10-3 with TRBJ1-2; D gene unclear. Deletions cut 2 bases from V and 0 bases from J, with 10 bases between. Germline V lookup: CDR1 ENHRY, CDR2 SYGVKD. The CDR3 runs 15 residues. CDR3 bases: TGTGCCATCAGTGAGGTTGCAGTAACTAACTATGGCTACACCTTC. Translating gives CAISEVAVTNYGYTF.

J is TRBJ1-5 and V is TRBV4-1; 7 positions agree with TRBD1. Germline values: CDR1 MGHRA, CDR2 YSYEKL. The CDR3 is made up of 16 amino acids. Germline trimming cut 4 bases from V and 5 bases from J; bases unmatched to any gene: 11. The DNA of the CDR3 is TGCGCCAGCAGCCCCGGCGACAGACAGGGTCATCAGCCCCAGCATTTT. Its translation is CASSPGDRQGHQPQHF.

V is TRBV4-1 and J is TRBJ2-7; 11 nucleotides line up with TRBD1. The germline CDR1 and CDR2 sequences are MGHRA and YSYEKL. The CDR3 runs to 14 residues. Trimming removed 4 bases from V and 4 bases from J; junction bases left unmatched: 3. CDR3 amino acids: CASSLRDRGYEQYF. Written as DNA, the CDR3 is TGCGCCAGCAGCCTCCGGGACAGGGGGTACGAGCAGTACTTC.

This chain links TRBV28 with TRBJ1-6; D is ambiguous. The V gene's germline CDR1 is MDHEN and CDR2 SYDVKM. This CDR3 spans 12 amino acids. V lost 6 bases and J 14 bases, leaving 14 bases between the germline ends. The DNA for the CDR3 is TGTGCCAGCAGCACGGGCCCCACTTCCCTCCACTTT. Translation gives CASSTGPTSLHF.

This chain uses TRBV28 with TRBJ2-5; D could derive from TRBD1 or TRBD2 (5 bases each). The CDR3 loop spans 17 amino acids. Between the trimmed V and J ends, which lost 7 bases and 2 bases, there was a span of 23 bases. Per the germline V gene, CDR1 is MDHEN and CDR2 is SYDVKM. The CDR3 DNA is TGTGCCAGCAATATAGGGGAGCAGGGTTGGGGGCAAGAGACCCAGTACTTC. Its translation is CASNIGEQGWGQETQYF.

The V gene is TRBV11-2, the J gene TRBJ2-1; the match to TRBD2 covers 7 bases. Germline V gives CDR1 SGHAT, CDR2 FQNNGV. The CDR3 sequence is 15 residues long. V gave up 1 base and J gave up 2 bases; unmatched junction bases: 2. CDR3 nucleotides: TGTGCCAGCAGCTTAGTCCTAGCGGCCTACAATGAGCAGTTCTTC. This gives the protein CASSLVLAAYNEQFF.

CDR3 nucleotides: TGTGCCAGCAGCCCCTGGGGTGGGGTGGCCTACGAGCAGTACTTC. This sequence encodes CASSPWGGVAYEQYF. The chain carries TRBV5-4 and TRBJ2-5; no definite D call. The better agreement between TRBJ2-7 and the DNA end casts doubt on the J call. Germline V gives CDR1 SGHNT, CDR2 YYREEE (reference sequence). This CDR3 has 15 residues.

The rearrangement uses TRBV5-4 and TRBJ2-1; unclear D gene. The CDR3 length is 12 residues. V lost 2 bases and J lost 6, with 6 bases in between. Looked up from germline, CDR1 is SGHNT and CDR2 is YYREEE (reference sequence). CDR3 in amino acids: CASSLPANEQFF. The CDR3 coding sequence is TGTGCCAGCAGCTTACCGGCCAATGAGCAGTTCTTC.

The chain joins TRBV4-2 to TRBJ2-3; D is possibly TRBD1 (6 bases). The V end was cut by 2 bases, the J end by 6 bases, with 15 bases between. Germline V CDR1 and CDR2: LGHNA, YNFKEQ. The CDR3 contains 15 residues. The chain's CDR3 is CASSQLDRTGDTQYF. DNA for the CDR3: TGTGCCAGCAGCCAATTAGACAGGACCGGGGATACGCAGTATTTT.

This sequence joins TRBV28 and TRBJ2-7; 10 bases line up with TRBD1. CDR1 is MDHEN, CDR2 SYDVKM, per germline. Trimming cost V 3 bases and J 6 bases; bases outside gene matches: 11. The CDR3 spans 16 residues. The CDR3 DNA is TGTGCCAGCAGTTTCGGACAGGGGGGCGCCGTGAGCGAGCAGTACTTC. This gives the protein CASSFGQGGAVSEQYF.

The genes are TRBV5-1 and TRBJ2-5, with 8 positions matching TRBD2. The J call may be incorrect, as the DNA end agrees better with TRBJ2-7. The CDR3 contains 15 residues. Per the germline V gene, CDR1 is SGHRS and CDR2 is YFSETQ. CDR3 nucleotide sequence: TGCGCCAGCAGCCCCATCGGGACTAGTGACTACGAGCAGTACTTC. It translates to CASSPIGTSDYEQYF.

V usage is TRBV2 and J usage is TRBJ2-7, with 10 bases identical to TRBD2. CDR1 and CDR2 (germline): SNHLY, FYNNEI. The CDR3 extends over 15 amino acids. Trimming removed 6 bases from V and 2 bases from J; junction bases left unmatched: 7. CDR3 nucleotide sequence: TGTGCCAGCAGATCCCTAGCGGGAGTACCCTACGAGCAGTACTTC. Translating it yields CASRSLAGVPYEQYF.

The V and J genes are TRBV5-4 and TRBJ2-7; possible D gene TRBD2, 6 bases. This CDR3 spans 14 amino acids. Germline V gives CDR1 SGHNT, CDR2 YYREEE (reference sequence). Trimming cost V 4 bases and J 3 bases, with 14 bases left between them. CDR3 sequence reads: CASSASGRVYEQYF. The CDR3 DNA reads TGTGCCAGCAGCGCCTCCGGGAGAGTCTACGAGCAGTACTTC.

For the CDR3, the DNA is TGTGCCTGGGCTAGCGGGGCGAACACCGGGGAGCTGTTTTTT. As protein: CAWASGANTGELFF. The chain uses TRBV30 and TRBJ2-2; 9 nucleotides line up with TRBD2. Germline CDR1 GTSNPN, CDR2 SVGIG (reference sequence). J lost 0 bases, V lost 5 bases, and 1 base had no gene match. The CDR3 is 14 residues long.

The chain uses TRBV2 and TRBJ2-3; 14 nucleotides align to TRBD2. Germline-derived CDR1 and CDR2 are SNHLY and FYNNEI. The CDR3 spans 19 residues. Trimming cost V 7 bases and J 1 base; bases outside gene matches: 13. The CDR3 loop reads CASILGLAGAARGTDTQYF. The CDR3 DNA reads TGTGCCAGCATCCTGGGACTAGCGGGAGCCGCTCGGGGCACAGATACGCAGTATTTT.

The genes are TRBV23-1 and TRBJ2-5; 7 bases match TRBD1. TRBV23-1 falls under the ORF class, with uncertain function. The J segment lost 5 bases and the V segment lost 0 bases, leaving 12 bases of the junction unmatched. This CDR3 is built from 17 residues. Here the CDR3 reads CASSQSIVHRGDETQYF. In DNA, the CDR3 is TGCGCCAGCAGTCAATCGATTGTGCACAGGGGTGATGAGACCCAGTACTTC.

This rearrangement joins TRBV7-9 to TRBJ2-7; D perhaps matches TRBD1 (6 bases). The CDR3 runs 15 residues. Per the germline V gene, CDR1 is SEHNR and CDR2 is FQNEAQ (reference sequence). Trimming pared 5 bases from V and 0 bases from J, leaving 14 bases between. DNA of the CDR3: TGTGCCAGCAGCGGGTGGCAGGGGAGCTCCTACGAGCAGTACTTC. Translation: CASSGWQGSSYEQYF.

The CDR3 region is CASQGRDTEAFF. CDR3 coding DNA: TGTGCCAGCCAAGGAAGAGACACTGAAGCTTTCTTT. The chain uses TRBV28 and TRBJ1-1; D uncertain. Germline-derived CDR1 and CDR2 are MDHEN and SYDVKM. V dropped 8 bases and J dropped 3 bases, with 10 bases sitting between them. The CDR3 is 12 amino acids.

Only a few counts were recorded for this clone. V gene TRBV7-9 combines with J gene TRBJ2-2, with 13 bases fitting TRBD2. From germline, CDR1 is SEHNR and CDR2 FQNEAQ (reference sequence). With 5 bases clipped from V and 5 bases from J, the junction kept 5 bases outside the gene matches. CDR3 length: 16 amino acids. This CDR3 reads CASSARLAGGTGELFF. The CDR3 region has the DNA TGTGCCAGCAGCGCCCGACTAGCGGGAGGAACCGGGGAGCTGTTTTTT.

This clone has a single count. The chain has TRBV15 and TRBJ1-4, with 8 bases identical to TRBD1. The CDR3 has 13 amino acids. Per germline, CDR1 LNHNV and CDR2 YYDKDF (reference sequence). J was trimmed by 3 bases and V by 9 bases; bases with no gene match: 3. This CDR3 is CATTGQANEKLFF. In nucleotides, the CDR3 is TGTGCCACGACGGGACAGGCTAATGAAAAACTGTTTTTT.

The table lists this clone with a count of one. This rearrangement joins TRBV27 to TRBJ2-7, with D perhaps matching TRBD2 (6 bases). Germline CDR1 MNHEY, CDR2 SMNVEV (reference sequence). The V and J ends lost 10 bases and 2 bases respectively, with 15 bases between them. The CDR3 is made up of 13 amino acids. CDR3 bases: TGTGCCACCAGGGACTTTTCAGCCTACGAGCAGTACTTC. Amino acids: CATRDFSAYEQYF.

The chain uses TRBV28 and TRBJ2-2, with D possibly TRBD1 on 6 matching bases. This CDR3 region has 13 residues. The germline V gene encodes CDR1 MDHEN and CDR2 SYDVKM. Trimming left V 10 bases short and J 1 base short, with 10 bases between. The CDR3 nucleotides are TGTGCCACCAGGACAGAGAACACCGGGGAGCTGTTTTTT. This codes for CATRTENTGELFF.

The chain uses TRBV7-9 and TRBJ1-4, with D unclear. Trimming stripped 6 bases from V and 4 bases from J, with 21 bases between. This CDR3 has 17 amino acids. The germline CDR1 and CDR2 sequences are SEHNR and FQNEAQ (reference sequence). CDR3 nucleotide sequence: TGTGCCAGCAGTCCCAAACCTTCGCACACAGATAATGAAAAACTGTTTTTT. It yields the protein CASSPKPSHTDNEKLFF.

The chain carries TRBV28 and TRBJ2-5; possible D gene TRBD1, 5 bases. V lost 3 bases, J lost 1 base, and 12 bases lay in between. From germline, CDR1 is MDHEN and CDR2 SYDVKM. This CDR3 contains 15 residues. The CDR3 DNA is TGTGCCAGCAGTTTTTCCACAGGCGCCCAAGAGACCCAGTACTTC. This sequence encodes CASSFSTGAQETQYF.

The chain joins TRBV5-1 to TRBJ2-2; 8 bases fit TRBD1. Germline V CDR1 and CDR2: SGHRS, YFSETQ. This CDR3 region has 14 residues. V trimming: 4 bases; J trimming: 3 bases; junction bases outside the gene matches: 2. The CDR3 DNA reads TGCGCCAGCAGCGCGACAGGGGACACCGGGGAGCTGTTTTTT. This sequence encodes CASSATGDTGELFF.

This clone was observed a handful of times. V is TRBV9 and J is TRBJ2-7, with D perhaps matching TRBD1 (6 bases). Germline lookup yields CDR1 SGDLS and CDR2 YYNGEE. V was clipped by 0 bases and J by 6 bases, with 16 bases between them. The CDR3 contains 15 residues. The CDR3 bases are TGTGCCAGCAGCGTAGGCAATTTAGGGGGAAGCGAGCAGTACTTC. Its protein is CASSVGNLGGSEQYF.

The chain uses TRBV21-1 and TRBJ1-2; the D call of TRBD1 is as the table states it, not checked on the DNA. TRBV21-1 is flagged as a pseudogene. CDR3 length: 13 residues. CDR3 in amino acids: CASIHRENYGYTF. CDR3 coding DNA: TGTGCCAGCATCCACAGGGAGAACTATGGCTACACCTTC.